The clone carrying this T cell receptor (beta chain) has only a few counts. Its antigen is not identified. This sample is drawn from a study of CD8 T cells in Susac syndrome. After extraction with the RNeasy kit, about 0.5 to 1 ug of the RNA was reverse transcribed using random hexamers. TCRdb passed the immunoSEQ multiplex PCR reads through MiXCR, listing each CDR3 protein once. The sample lists 100,000 to 150,000 distinct CDR3 sequences, approximately 96% seen once, with under 0.095% in the top ten. The V gene lost 4 bases and the J gene lost 1 base, with 11 bases spanning the gap. Per the germline V gene, CDR1 is MNHEY and CDR2 is SVGEGT. The CDR3 spans 15 residues. Whole-study findings and limits: A relatively small number of individuals underwent TCR sequencing and HLA analysis.

The sequence derives from a human donor in good health. The chain joins TRBV6-2 or TRBV6-3 to TRBJ2-1; a possible D gene is TRBD2 (6 bases). The sample comprised CD4+ T cells from PBMCs. CDR3 nucleotide sequence: TGTGCCAGCAGTTTCTTGGGGGGATCCTACAATGAGCAGTTCTTC. It encodes CASSFLGGSYNEQFF.